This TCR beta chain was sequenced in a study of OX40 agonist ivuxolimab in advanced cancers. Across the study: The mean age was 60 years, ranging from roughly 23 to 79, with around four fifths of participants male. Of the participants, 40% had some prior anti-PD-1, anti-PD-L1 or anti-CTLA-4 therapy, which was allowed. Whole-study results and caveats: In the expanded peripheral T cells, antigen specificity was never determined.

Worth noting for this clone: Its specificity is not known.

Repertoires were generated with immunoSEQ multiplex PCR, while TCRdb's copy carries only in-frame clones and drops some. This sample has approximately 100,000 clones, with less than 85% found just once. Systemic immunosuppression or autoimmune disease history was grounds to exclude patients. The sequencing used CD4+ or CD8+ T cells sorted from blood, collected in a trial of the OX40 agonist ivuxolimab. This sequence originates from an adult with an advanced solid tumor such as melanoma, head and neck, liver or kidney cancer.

DNA for the CDR3: TGTGCCAGCAGCTTAGAAGGGCGAAACTATGGCTACACCTTC. Encoded protein: CASSLEGRNYGYTF. The genes are TRBV7-9 and TRBJ1-2, with unresolved D. V lost 1 base, J lost 2 bases, and 8 bases lay in between. Germline CDR1 SEHNR, CDR2 FQNEAQ (reference sequence). The CDR3 is made up of 14 amino acids. The complete variable domain, with remaining parts taken from reference TRBV7-9 and TRBJ1-2, reads DTGVSQNPRHKITKRGQNVTFRCDPISEHNRLYWYRQTLGQGPEFLTYFQNEAQLEKSRLLSDRFSAERPKGSFSTLEIQRTEQGDSAMYLCASSLEGRNYGYTFGSGTRLTVV.